The 27 T cell receptor beta chains listed next were all sequenced from one sample in a study of T cell repertoires in cytomegalovirus infection. Their antigen targets remain unknown. Via MiXCR, TCRdb re-called the reads, giving one row per CDR3 protein. The sample shows around 100,000 distinct CDR3 sequences, around 45% of them seen only once. This specimen was CD8+ T cells from cultured PBMCs, taken from culture after CMV antigen stimulation. Receptors originate from a human donor in good health (CMV status not recorded). Some clones in this sample may be carry-over from other donors' samples.

The rearrangement uses TRBV6-4 and TRBJ2-7, with 8 bases matching TRBD1. Germline V gene data show CDR1 as MRHNA and CDR2 as SNTAGT. The CDR3 contains 14 residues. V gave up 7 bases and J gave up 6 bases; unmatched junction bases: 11. CDR3 sequence: CASTDIRTGFEQYF. CDR3 coding DNA: TGTGCCAGCACCGATATAAGGACAGGGTTCGAGCAGTACTTC.

This clonotype was counted only a few times. The chain employs TRBV12-3 or TRBV12-4 and TRBJ2-1; D ambiguous. CDR3 length: 12 amino acids. V lost 5 bases to trimming and J lost 8 bases, with 10 bases between them. Written as DNA, the CDR3 is TGTGCCAGCAGTCCGCACCATGATGAGCAGTTCTTC. Translating gives CASSPHHDEQFF.

The gene calls are TRBV19 and TRBJ2-3; perhaps TRBD1 as D (6 bases). Trimming shortened V by 10 bases and J by 5 bases, and 19 bases separated the two germline ends. The germline V gene has CDR1 LNHDA and CDR2 SQIVND (reference sequence). The length of the CDR3 is 14 residues. The CDR3 loop reads CATGQPGKLDTQYF. For the CDR3, the DNA is TGTGCCACCGGACAGCCGGGAAAGTTAGATACGCAGTATTTT.

The rearrangement joins TRBV28 to TRBJ1-1; D might be TRBD1 (5 bases). Germline V gene lookup returns CDR1 MDHEN and CDR2 SYDVKM. The length of the CDR3 is 14 residues. The V end was cut by 5 bases, the J end by 0 bases, with 10 bases between. The CDR3 DNA reads TGTGCCAGCAGTCCGACAGTGTTGAACACTGAAGCTTTCTTT. This encodes CASSPTVLNTEAFF.

This clonotype was observed at least ten times. The J gene is TRBJ2-7, the V gene TRBV7-2; D is unresolved. Trimming cost V 1 base and J 1 base, with 5 bases left between them. This CDR3 has 13 amino acids. In germline, CDR1 is SGHTA, CDR2 FQGNSA. CDR3 nucleotides: TGTGCCAGCAGCTTAGTTCCTTCCTACGAGCAGTACTTC. This translates into CASSLVPSYEQYF.

The J gene is TRBJ1-1, the V gene TRBV23-1, with 10 bases identical to TRBD1. TRBV23-1 is labeled an ORF, and its function is uncertain. The CDR3 loop spans 18 amino acids. V dropped 3 bases and J dropped 0; count of bases not matched to a gene: 10. In nucleotides, the CDR3 is TGCGCCAGCAGTCACTCCACAGGACAGGGGGTTATGAACACTGAAGCTTTCTTT. This sequence encodes CASSHSTGQGVMNTEAFF.

In this sample, this clonotype turned up a few times. In DNA, the CDR3 is TGTGCCACCCGGACTAGCGGGAGCACAGATACGCAGTATTTT. It encodes CATRTSGSTDTQYF. The rearrangement uses TRBV10-3 and TRBJ2-3; TRBD2 agrees at 11 bases. Germline CDR1 ENHRY, CDR2 SYGVKD. V lost 10 bases to trimming and J lost 0 bases; unmatched junction nucleotides: 3. The CDR3 sequence is 14 residues long.

This clonotype was observed a handful of times. V and J are TRBV6-5 and TRBJ2-3, with TRBD2 matching over 11 bases. V lost 4 bases and J lost 4; bases outside the gene matches: 4. Germline lookup yields CDR1 MNHEY and CDR2 SVGAGI. The CDR3 runs 15 residues. DNA for the CDR3: TGTGCCAGCAGTTCCGGGACTAGCGGTTCAGATACGCAGTATTTT. Amino acid sequence: CASSSGTSGSDTQYF.

This clonotype was found a few times. The rearrangement links TRBV4-1 to TRBJ2-2; TRBD1 aligns across 10 bases. Germline V gives CDR1 MGHRA, CDR2 YSYEKL. The CDR3 spans 16 residues. The J segment lost 4 bases and the V segment lost 3 bases, leaving 5 bases of the junction unmatched. The CDR3 DNA sequence: TGCGCCAGCAGCCAGACAGGGGGCGGTGCCACCGGGGAGCTGTTTTTT. Amino acid sequence: CASSQTGGGATGELFF.

This clonotype was observed a handful of times. The chain is built from TRBV11-2 and TRBJ2-7; TRBD1 aligns across 9 bases. The ends lost 5 bases at V and 3 bases at J; junction bases unmatched: 5. Germline CDR1 SGHAT, CDR2 FQNNGV. This CDR3 has 14 residues. CDR3 DNA: TGTGCCAGCAGCGTACAGGGGGCGTTCTACGAGCAGTACTTC. This encodes CASSVQGAFYEQYF.

There are many counts of this clonotype. The rearrangement uses TRBV5-6 and TRBJ2-1, with TRBD1 as a possible D gene (5 bases). The V gene lost 0 bases and the J gene lost 4 bases, with 11 bases spanning the gap. Looked up from germline, CDR1 is SGHDT and CDR2 is YYEEEE. The CDR3 runs 15 residues. The CDR3 sequence: CASSLAWGGYNEQFF. CDR3 DNA sequence: TGTGCCAGCAGCTTGGCCTGGGGCGGTTACAATGAGCAGTTCTTC.

This clonotype has only a few counts. V gene TRBV12-3 or TRBV12-4 combines with J gene TRBJ2-4, with D perhaps being TRBD1 or TRBD2 (5 bases each). The length of the CDR3 is 12 residues. V lost 1 base to trimming and J lost 7 bases, with 5 bases between them. As DNA, the CDR3 is TGTGCCAGCAGTTTAGGGGGGAACATTCAGTACTTC. Translated, it gives CASSLGGNIQYF.

V and J are TRBV12-3 or TRBV12-4 and TRBJ1-2; 8 bases match TRBD1. The V gene end was trimmed by 8 bases and the J gene end by 8 bases; junction bases not matched to a gene: 10. The CDR3 has 13 residues. CDR3 DNA: TGTGCCAGCGGCTCCGGACAGGGAGGAGGCTACACCTTC. It is translated as CASGSGQGGGYTF.

This clonotype was counted a few times. The J gene is TRBJ2-5, the V gene TRBV28, with D tentatively TRBD2 (7 bases). Between the trimmed V and J ends, which lost 4 bases and 0 bases, there was a span of 12 bases. This CDR3 comprises 15 residues. Germline V gene lookup returns CDR1 MDHEN and CDR2 SYDVKM. The CDR3 reads CASSWRGQNQETQYF. In nucleotides, the CDR3 is TGTGCCAGCAGTTGGCGGGGGCAGAACCAAGAGACCCAGTACTTC.

This clonotype was observed a single time. The gene calls are TRBV5-1 and TRBJ2-3; weak D call: TRBD2 (6 bases). Germline V gene lookup returns CDR1 SGHRS and CDR2 YFSETQ. Trimming removed 3 bases from V and 5 bases from J, with 19 bases in between. The CDR3 sequence is 16 residues long. In DNA, the CDR3 is TGCGCCAGCAGCTCGCATGGGCGGGGAAGTTTAGATACGCAGTATTTT. Translated: CASSSHGRGSLDTQYF. The full variable domain, with the rest looked up from reference TRBV5-1 and TRBJ2-3, is KAGVTQTPRYLIKTRGQQVTLSCSPISGHRSVSWYQQTPGQGLQFLFEYFSETQRNKGNFPGRFSGRQFSNSRSEMNVSTLELGDSALYLCASSSHGRGSLDTQYFGPGTRLTVL.

The rearrangement uses TRBV6-5 and TRBJ1-2; 7 nucleotides line up with TRBD1. Germline V CDR1 and CDR2: MNHEY, SVGAGI. The CDR3 spans 14 residues. V gave up 6 bases and J gave up 3 bases; unmatched junction bases: 7. CDR3 in amino acids: CASSDRVLDYGYTF. The CDR3, as DNA: TGTGCCAGCAGCGACAGGGTCTTGGACTATGGCTACACCTTC.

This clonotype appeared a few times. The rearrangement joins TRBV20-1 to TRBJ2-3; D gene uncertain. From germline, CDR1 is DFQATT and CDR2 SNEGSKA (reference sequence). The V end lost 1 base, the J end lost 0 bases, and 17 bases lay between the germline ends. This CDR3 comprises 17 residues. The CDR3 sequence is CSARAVYSNLSTDTQYF. CDR3 bases: TGCAGTGCTAGAGCGGTTTATAGCAACCTTAGCACAGATACGCAGTATTTT.

This clonotype showed up just a few times. The chain is built from TRBV7-7 and TRBJ2-5; 9 bases are a match to TRBD1. J gave up 5 bases and V 5 bases, and 6 bases lay outside the gene matches. CDR1 is SSHAT, CDR2 FNYEAQ, per germline (reference sequence). This CDR3 spans 14 amino acids. As DNA, the CDR3 is TGTGCCAGCAGCAGGGACAGGGATTTTGAGACCCAGTACTTC. Its translation is CASSRDRDFETQYF.

This chain joins TRBV11-2 and TRBJ1-1; 7 positions match TRBD1. The CDR3 length is 11 residues. Looked up from germline, CDR1 is SGHAT and CDR2 is FQNNGV. Germline trimming cut 5 bases from V and 11 bases from J; bases unmatched to any gene: 5. The CDR3 bases are TGTGCCAGCAGCGGACAGGAGGGGGCTTTCTTT. It translates to CASSGQEGAFF.

V gene TRBV7-2 combines with J gene TRBJ2-1, with D hard to call. V was clipped by 3 bases and J by 6 bases, with 18 bases between them. CDR3 size: 16 residues. Germline values: CDR1 SGHTA, CDR2 FQGNSA. CDR3 sequence: CASSFSPYAVGNEQFF. CDR3 bases: TGTGCCAGCAGCTTTTCTCCTTACGCAGTGGGCAATGAGCAGTTCTTC.

The rearrangement uses TRBV4-1 and TRBJ2-1, with a possible D match to TRBD1 (6 bases). The CDR3 is 15 residues long. V was pared by 4 bases and J by 0 bases, with 10 bases between. Germline V gene sequence: CDR1 MGHRA, CDR2 YSYEKL. The CDR3 is CASSPHRVSYNEQFF. CDR3 nucleotides: TGCGCCAGCAGCCCCCACAGGGTCTCCTACAATGAGCAGTTCTTC.

The chain couples TRBV5-6 to TRBJ2-1; a possible D gene is TRBD2 (5 bases). CDR1 and CDR2 from the germline V gene are SGHDT and YYEEEE. Trimming shortened V by 4 bases and J by 2 bases, and 10 bases separated the two germline ends. CDR3 length: 14 amino acids. CDR3 sequence reads: CASSPTTAYNEQFF. CDR3 nucleotides: TGTGCCAGCAGCCCGACTACCGCCTACAATGAGCAGTTCTTC.

V gene TRBV11-3 combines with J gene TRBJ2-3, with 8 positions matching TRBD2. CDR1 and CDR2 (germline): SGHNT, YENEEA. Trimming at V came to 2 bases and at J to 1 base, leaving 5 bases not matched to a gene. The CDR3 extends over 16 amino acids. The DNA for the CDR3 is TGTGCCAGCAGCTTAACCCGGGGGGGACGCACAGATACGCAGTATTTT. This codes for CASSLTRGGRTDTQYF. The variable domain in full, completed from reference TRBV11-3 and TRBJ2-3, reads EAGVVQSPRYKIIEKKQPVAFWCNPISGHNTLYWYLQNLGQGPELLIRYENEEAVDDSQLPKDRFSAERLKGVDSTLKIQPAELGDSAVYLCASSLTRGGRTDTQYFGPGTRLTVL.

This clonotype appeared a few times. This rearrangement joins TRBV4-1 to TRBJ1-1; 7 nucleotides line up with TRBD1. V lost 0 bases and J lost 4; bases outside the gene matches: 2. CDR3 size: 14 residues. CDR1 and CDR2 (germline): MGHRA, YSYEKL. The CDR3 DNA sequence: TGCGCCAGCAGCCAAGAGACAGGGACCACTGAAGCTTTCTTT. Protein product: CASSQETGTTEAFF.

The chain joins TRBV12-3 or TRBV12-4 to TRBJ1-5; D possibly corresponds to TRBD1 (5 bases). This CDR3 contains 16 residues. Trimming shortened V by 6 bases and J by 8 bases, and 23 bases separated the two germline ends. The CDR3 here is CASSWGLRGSLEPQHF. CDR3 DNA sequence: TGTGCCAGCAGCTGGGGACTGAGAGGGAGTCTTGAGCCCCAGCATTTT.

This clonotype was recorded only once. This sequence joins TRBV4-1 and TRBJ1-1; weak D call: TRBD1 (5 bases). Germline V lookup: CDR1 MGHRA, CDR2 YSYEKL. The germline V and J ends were trimmed by 0 bases and 1 base, with 9 bases remaining between them. This CDR3 spans 15 amino acids. CDR3 sequence (DNA): TGCGCCAGCAGCCAAGAGGGGGAAACGAACACTGAAGCTTTCTTT. Translating it yields CASSQEGETNTEAFF.

This clonotype was observed a few times. In nucleotides, the CDR3 is TGTGCCAGCAGTATGACAGGGTACGGCTATGGCTACACCTTC. Translation: CASSMTGYGYGYTF. The V and J genes are TRBV7-8 and TRBJ1-2, with TRBD1 matching 7 bases. The ends lost 6 bases at V and 4 bases at J; junction bases unmatched: 8. Germline loops: CDR1 SGHVS, CDR2 FQNEAQ. The CDR3 sequence is 14 residues long.